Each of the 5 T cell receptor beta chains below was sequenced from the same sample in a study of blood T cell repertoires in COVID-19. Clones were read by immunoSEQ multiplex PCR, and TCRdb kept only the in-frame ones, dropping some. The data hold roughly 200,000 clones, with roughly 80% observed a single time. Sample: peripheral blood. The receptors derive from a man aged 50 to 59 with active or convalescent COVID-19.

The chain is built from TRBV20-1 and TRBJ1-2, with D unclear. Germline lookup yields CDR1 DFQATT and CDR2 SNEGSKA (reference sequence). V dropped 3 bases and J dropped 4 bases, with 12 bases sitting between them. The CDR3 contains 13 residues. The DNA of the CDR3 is TGCAGTGCTAGTTATCCCCCGGGCTATGGCTACACCTTC. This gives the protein CSASYPPGYGYTF.

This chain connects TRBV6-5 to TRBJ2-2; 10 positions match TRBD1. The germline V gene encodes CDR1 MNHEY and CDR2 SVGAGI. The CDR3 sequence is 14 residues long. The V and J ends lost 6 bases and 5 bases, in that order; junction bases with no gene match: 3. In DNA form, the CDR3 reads TGTGCCAGCAGCCTGGGACAGGGGACCGGGGAGCTGTTTTTT. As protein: CASSLGQGTGELFF.

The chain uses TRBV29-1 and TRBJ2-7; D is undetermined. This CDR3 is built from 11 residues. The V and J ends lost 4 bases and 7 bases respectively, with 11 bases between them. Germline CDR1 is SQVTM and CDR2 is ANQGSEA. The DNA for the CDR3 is TGCAGCGTTGGAGGTAGTAAGGAGCAGTACTTC. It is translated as CSVGGSKEQYF.

This CDR3 is CASSGLAGGTDTQYF. CDR3 DNA: TGCGCCAGCAGCGGATTAGCGGGAGGCACAGATACGCAGTATTTT. The rearrangement joins TRBV5-1 to TRBJ2-3; 9 nucleotides line up with TRBD2. Germline CDR1 reads SGHRS; CDR2 reads YFSETQ. V shed 4 bases, J shed 1 base, and the junction held 4 bases outside the gene matches. CDR3 length: 15 residues.

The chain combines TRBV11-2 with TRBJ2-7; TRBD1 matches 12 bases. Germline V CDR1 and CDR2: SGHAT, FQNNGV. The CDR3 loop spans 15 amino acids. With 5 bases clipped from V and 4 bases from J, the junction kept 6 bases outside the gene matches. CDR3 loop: CASSPRGQGAYEQYF. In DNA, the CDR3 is TGTGCCAGCAGCCCCCGGGGACAGGGGGCATACGAGCAGTACTTC.